What follows is one T cell receptor beta chain and its context. Its antigen remains unidentified. This sample was taken from a study of T cell clonotyping in hematopoietic cell transplantation. Notes on the study in general: Pathologically expanded recipient clonotypes increased progressively from day 30 to day 180 as diversity fell. Broader posttransplant TCR repertoire diversity was predicted by graft donor and pretransplant recipient Inverse Simpson Index values. Few recipient clonotypes overlapped donors; over 95% were de novo at given depth. Cells were unsorted, so CD4 and CD8 contributions were not separated.

Profiling relied on immunoSEQ multiplex PCR, and the TCRdb table lists in-frame clones only, not all of them. The sample includes more than 65,000 clones, about 94% seen only once; the top ten take around 1.6%. V lost 6 bases and J lost 6, with 20 bases in between. Germline-derived CDR1 and CDR2 are LNHDA and SQIVND (reference sequence). The CDR3 length is 15 residues. Input material: peripheral blood mononuclear cells. The chain is built from TRBV19 and TRBJ1-2; D not resolved. The source of this sequence is a man aged 50-59 years in good health. Some clones in this sample may be carry-over from other donors' samples. The CDR3 DNA sequence: TGTGCCAGTAGCGCGGCCCACACCTCCGGGGATGGCTACACCTTC. It codes for CASSAAHTSGDGYTF.